Presented here are 14 T cell receptor beta chains from one specimen sequenced in a study of Ad26.COV2.S vaccination and SARS-CoV-2 variants (dated by TCRdb to the early 2020s). The sample's treatment or condition label, in plain terms: some 20 received Ad26.COV2.S at low or high dose, single or two shots; several received placebo; per-sample allocation not given. For vaccine and placebo recipients, repertoires were sequenced using samples collected on day 63 after the first injection. The library relied on the immunoSEQ multiplex PCR assay. Sourced from immuneACCESS, this table was stored by TCRdb with only in-frame sequences that have V and J called. A share of the clones is absent; for the studies checked, an unresolved V gene accounts for under half, and the remainder has no known explanation. Within this sample are a few hundred thousand clones, with approximately 92% of them counted one time only. Over 1.5% of the sample goes to the ten largest clones.

The source was peripheral blood, collected in a trial of Ad26.COV2.S vaccine versus placebo. The receptors shown here come from a person between 18 and 65 years old who received the Ad26.COV2.S COVID-19 vaccine or a placebo.

The chain couples TRBV5-4 to TRBJ1-1; D not certain. Germline CDR1 and CDR2: SGHNT and YYREEE (reference sequence). Trimming cost V 2 bases and J 1 base, with 18 bases left between them. The CDR3 has 17 amino acids. CDR3: CASSFSRRRVKNTEAFF. CDR3 nucleotide sequence: TGTGCCAGCAGCTTTTCACGTAGGCGGGTGAAGAACACTGAAGCTTTCTTT.

This rearrangement joins TRBV27 to TRBJ1-1; D is undetermined. The CDR3 totals 13 residues. CDR1 is MNHEY and CDR2 is SMNVEV in the germline V gene (reference sequence). V lost 5 bases to trimming and J lost 0 bases, with 7 bases between them. Here the CDR3 DNA reads TGTGCCAGCAGTGGGCAACTGAACACTGAAGCTTTCTTT. Its protein is CASSGQLNTEAFF.

The chain uses TRBV18 and TRBJ1-2; 10 bases match TRBD1. Germline values: CDR1 KGHSH, CDR2 LQKENI. V was pared by 0 bases and J by 4 bases, with 8 bases of the junction left unmatched. The CDR3 totals 17 residues. This CDR3 is CASSPPGGRQGAYGYTF. CDR3 coding DNA: TGTGCCAGCTCACCACCCGGGGGAAGACAGGGGGCCTATGGCTACACCTTC.

The table lists this clone with a few counts. The chain recombines TRBV18 with TRBJ2-3, with D unresolved. Trimming removed 5 bases at V and 2 bases at J, with 11 bases between. This CDR3 has 14 residues. CDR1 KGHSH and CDR2 LQKENI come from the germline V gene. The CDR3 DNA reads TGTGCCAGCTCAATTCTAGACAACACAGATACGCAGTATTTT. Translation gives CASSILDNTDTQYF.

A few counts support this clone. V usage is TRBV11-2 and J usage is TRBJ2-7; the match to TRBD1 covers 7 bases. Germline-derived CDR1 and CDR2 are SGHAT and FQNNGV. Germline trimming cut 3 bases from V and 2 bases from J; bases unmatched to any gene: 13. CDR3 length: 17 amino acids. The CDR3 nucleotides read TGTGCCAGCAGCTTCTGGCCGGGACAGTTACTTCCCTACGAGCAGTACTTC. Translation: CASSFWPGQLLPYEQYF.

The rearrangement joins TRBV5-6 to TRBJ2-1; D is uncertain. The germline V and J ends were trimmed by 4 bases and 0 bases, with 14 bases remaining between them. There are 16 residues in the CDR3. Germline CDR1 is SGHDT and CDR2 is YYEEEE. CDR3 nucleotide sequence: TGTGCCAGCAGCACGCTGAATTTGGGCTCCTACAATGAGCAGTTCTTC. Encoded protein: CASSTLNLGSYNEQFF.

The V gene is TRBV5-5, the J gene TRBJ2-5; D tentatively fits TRBD1 or TRBD2 (6 bases each). CDR3 length equals 13 residues. From germline, CDR1 is SGHKS and CDR2 YYEKEE (reference sequence). The V end was cut by 5 bases, the J end by 5 bases, with 13 bases between. CDR3 region: CASSTGRMETQYF. The CDR3 DNA follows: TGTGCCAGCAGTACAGGGAGGATGGAGACCCAGTACTTC.

The chain carries TRBV7-2 and TRBJ1-5; D remains unclear. The V gene's germline CDR1 is SGHTA and CDR2 FQGNSA. The V end lost 1 base, the J end lost 0 bases, and 10 bases lay between the germline ends. The CDR3 length is 16 residues. The DNA for the CDR3 is TGTGCCAGCAGCTTAGTCGGGAGTTATAGCAATCAGCCCCAGCATTTT. It translates to CASSLVGSYSNQPQHF.

J is TRBJ2-3 and V is TRBV5-1; possibly TRBD2 for D (5 bases). Deletions cut 4 bases from V and 2 bases from J, with 11 bases between. The CDR3 is made up of 14 amino acids. Germline assignment: CDR1 SGHRS and CDR2 YFSETQ. The CDR3 is CASSHGEPTDTQYF. In DNA, the CDR3 is TGCGCCAGCAGCCACGGGGAACCCACAGATACGCAGTATTTT.

This chain joins TRBV5-5 and TRBJ2-5; no clear D. V was cut by 7 bases and J by 9 bases, with 19 bases left in between. The V gene's germline CDR1 is SGHKS and CDR2 YYEKEE (reference sequence). The CDR3 length is 13 residues. The DNA for the CDR3 is TGTGCCAGCTTATGGTTGACCAGCCCCCCCCAGTACTTC. Amino acids: CASLWLTSPPQYF. The entire variable domain, with the rest obtained from reference TRBV5-5 and TRBJ2-5, is as follows: DAGVTQSPTHLIKTRGQQVTLRCSPISGHKSVSWYQQVLGQGPQFIFQYYEKEERGRGNFPDRFSARQFPNYSSELNVNALLLGDSALYLCASLWLTSPPQYFGPGTRLLVL.

The rearrangement links TRBV4-3 to TRBJ2-7; the D is unclear. The CDR3 consists of 13 residues. Germline lookup yields CDR1 LGHNA and CDR2 YSLEER. V was pared by 2 bases and J by 3 bases, with 8 bases between. CDR3 sequence: CASSQYLFYEQYF. The CDR3 bases are TGCGCCAGCAGCCAATACCTCTTCTACGAGCAGTACTTC.

The V call is TRBV15, the J call TRBJ2-7, with D tentatively TRBD1 or TRBD2 (6 bases each). V was pared by 4 bases and J by 2 bases, with 15 bases between. The CDR3 loop spans 15 amino acids. Germline V gives CDR1 LNHNV, CDR2 YYDKDF (reference sequence). CDR3 in amino acids: CATSTDRRGPYEQYF. CDR3 bases: TGTGCCACCAGCACAGATCGCCGGGGGCCCTACGAGCAGTACTTC.

The chain combines TRBV5-6 with TRBJ1-1; D possibly corresponds to TRBD1 (5 bases). V shed 4 bases and J shed 2 bases, with 21 bases lying between them. Germline V lookup: CDR1 SGHDT, CDR2 YYEEEE. The CDR3 is made up of 17 amino acids. The CDR3, as DNA: TGTGCCAGCAGCCCGGACAAAATGGTTTTTACAAACACTGAAGCTTTCTTT. Translating gives CASSPDKMVFTNTEAFF.

The chain has TRBV7-8 and TRBJ1-2; the D is unclear. There are 14 residues in the CDR3. CDR1 and CDR2 from the germline V gene are SGHVS and FQNEAQ. V was shortened by 2 bases and J by 3 bases, with 10 bases between the two germline ends. The CDR3 region is CASSLRTVDYGYTF. CDR3 nucleotide sequence: TGTGCCAGCAGCTTACGAACAGTTGACTATGGCTACACCTTC.